These T cell receptor beta chains were read from a single sample in a study of T cells after yellow fever vaccination. One entry per CDR3 protein, called by TCRdb with MiXCR from the 5' RACE reads. The sample holds some 27,000 distinct CDR3 sequences, 6.3% seen once. The source material was PBMCs, either bulk or a sorted T-cell subset (CD4+, CD8+, memory, or dextramer-sorted; not recorded which), sampled on the day of the yellow fever booster vaccination. All receptors derive from a man aged 25-40 years who received the YFV17D yellow fever vaccine. Each CDR3 is given with its conserved first and last residue. A D gene is named only where the DNA matches it firmly. Part of the rows lack a size; the others show once, few, many or a class for expanded clones.

j_gene: TRBJ2-1; len: 15; d_gene: .; v_gene: TRBV11-2; abundance: many; CDR3aa: CASSRDWGRYNEQFF; CDR3nt: TGTGCCAGCAGCCGTGACTGGGGGAGGTACAATGAGCAGTTCTTC
j_gene: TRBJ2-1; len: 14; d_gene: TRBD1; v_gene: TRBV4-3; abundance: many; CDR3aa: CASSHGTGVGEQFF; CDR3nt: TGCGCCAGCAGCCACGGGACAGGGGTGGGTGAGCAGTTCTTC
j_gene: TRBJ1-2; len: 13; d_gene: .; v_gene: TRBV30; abundance: many; CDR3aa: CAWTGGGIYGYTF; CDR3nt: TGTGCCTGGACCGGGGGGGGGATCTATGGCTACACCTTC
j_gene: TRBJ2-5; len: 15; d_gene: TRBD2; v_gene: TRBV14; abundance: many; CDR3aa: CASSQAMAGGETQYF; CDR3nt: TGTGCCAGCAGCCAAGCCATGGCGGGGGGAGAGACCCAGTACTTC
j_gene: TRBJ1-3; len: 17; d_gene: TRBD1; v_gene: TRBV6-5; abundance: .; CDR3aa: CASSYGSTGTGLDTIYF; CDR3nt: TGTGCCAGCAGTTACGGGTCAACCGGGACAGGGCTTGACACCATATATTTT
j_gene: TRBJ1-1; len: 14; d_gene: TRBD1; v_gene: TRBV7-8; abundance: few; CDR3aa: CASSEQGRGTEAFF; CDR3nt: TGTGCCAGCAGCGAACAGGGGCGAGGCACTGAAGCTTTCTTT
j_gene: TRBJ2-7; len: 14; d_gene: .; v_gene: TRBV24-1; abundance: few; CDR3aa: CATSDNRRSYEQYF; CDR3nt: TGTGCCACCAGTGACAACAGGCGATCCTACGAGCAGTACTTC
j_gene: TRBJ1-6; len: 13; d_gene: .; v_gene: TRBV20-1; abundance: many; CDR3aa: CSARPTGNSPLHF; CDR3nt: TGCAGTGCTAGACCTACAGGAAATTCACCCCTCCACTTT
j_gene: TRBJ1-5; len: 14; d_gene: .; v_gene: TRBV27; abundance: .; CDR3aa: CASSGTTSNQPQHF; CDR3nt: TGTGCCAGCAGTGGGACAACTAGCAATCAGCCCCAGCATTTT
j_gene: TRBJ2-3; len: 15; d_gene: .; v_gene: TRBV5-1; abundance: many; CDR3aa: CASSLGVEIGDTQYF; CDR3nt: TGCGCCAGCAGCTTGGGGGTAGAAATCGGCGATACGCAGTATTTT
j_gene: TRBJ2-3; len: 22; d_gene: TRBD1; v_gene: TRBV4-1; abundance: few; CDR3aa: CASSQQMTGTGFLGSWTDTQYF; CDR3nt: TGCGCCAGCAGCCAGCAAATGACCGGGACAGGGTTTTTAGGTTCTTGGACAGATACGCAGTATTTT
j_gene: TRBJ1-1; len: 14; d_gene: .; v_gene: TRBV29-1; abundance: many; CDR3aa: CSVVRGGVNTEAFF; CDR3nt: TGCAGCGTTGTGAGGGGTGGCGTGAACACTGAAGCTTTCTTT
j_gene: TRBJ2-2; len: 14; d_gene: .; v_gene: TRBV7-9; abundance: many; CDR3aa: CASTGNPNTGELFF; CDR3nt: TGTGCCAGCACCGGTAACCCGAACACCGGGGAGCTGTTTTTT
j_gene: TRBJ2-5; len: 16; d_gene: TRBD2; v_gene: TRBV7-2; abundance: few; CDR3aa: CASSRAGTSGGGGQYF; CDR3nt: TGTGCCAGCAGCCGGGCGGGGACTAGCGGGGGGGGTGGCCAGTACTTC
j_gene: TRBJ2-5; len: 14; d_gene: TRBD1; v_gene: TRBV2; abundance: many; CDR3aa: CASSQQGVQETQYF; CDR3nt: TGTGCCAGCAGTCAACAGGGGGTACAAGAGACCCAGTACTTC
j_gene: TRBJ2-3; len: 14; d_gene: TRBD2; v_gene: TRBV5-1; abundance: few; CDR3aa: CASSFSGSTDTQYF; CDR3nt: TGCGCCAGCAGCTTTAGCGGGAGCACAGATACGCAGTATTTT
j_gene: TRBJ2-1; len: 14; d_gene: .; v_gene: TRBV6-2/TRBV6-3; abundance: many; CDR3aa: CASVRAGTYNEQFF; CDR3nt: TGTGCCAGCGTACGGGCAGGAACCTACAATGAGCAGTTCTTC
j_gene: TRBJ1-1; len: 12; d_gene: .; v_gene: TRBV12-5; abundance: many; CDR3aa: CASGLVPREAFF; CDR3nt: TGTGCTAGTGGTTTGGTACCCCGAGAAGCTTTCTTT
j_gene: TRBJ2-7; len: 13; d_gene: TRBD2; v_gene: TRBV25-1; abundance: medium-sized; CDR3aa: CASSGLATYEQYF; CDR3nt: TGTGCCAGCAGTGGACTAGCGACCTACGAGCAGTACTTC
j_gene: TRBJ2-1; len: 15; d_gene: .; v_gene: TRBV6-5; abundance: .; CDR3aa: CASSYSSGEYNEQFF; CDR3nt: TGTGCCAGCAGTTACTCGTCGGGAGAGTACAATGAGCAGTTCTTC
j_gene: TRBJ2-1; len: 12; d_gene: .; v_gene: TRBV7-9; abundance: many; CDR3aa: CASSPQGWVQFF; CDR3nt: TGTGCCAGCAGCCCTCAGGGTTGGGTGCAGTTCTTC
j_gene: TRBJ2-1; len: 16; d_gene: TRBD1; v_gene: TRBV9; abundance: medium-sized; CDR3aa: CASSHPGGQGYNEQFF; CDR3nt: TGTGCCAGCAGCCACCCCGGGGGACAGGGGTACAATGAGCAGTTCTTC
j_gene: TRBJ1-2; len: 15; d_gene: .; v_gene: TRBV7-9; abundance: many; CDR3aa: CASSPYRAPDWGYTF; CDR3nt: TGTGCCAGCAGCCCCTACCGGGCCCCCGATTGGGGCTACACCTTC
j_gene: TRBJ2-7; len: 15; d_gene: .; v_gene: TRBV2; abundance: few; CDR3aa: CASSERVSVFHEQYF; CDR3nt: TGTGCCAGCAGTGAAAGGGTTTCGGTTTTCCACGAGCAGTACTTC